Below are 12 T cell receptor beta chains sequenced from a single sample in a study of blood T cell repertoires in COVID-19. TCRdb's copy holds only in-frame clones and misses some; the assay was immunoSEQ multiplex PCR. The sample lists about 220,000 clones; roughly 81% were seen once. Sequences were obtained from peripheral blood. These receptors originate from a man aged 45-65 years who had recovered from COVID-19.

V is TRBV5-1 and J is TRBJ1-5, with D maybe TRBD1 (5 bases). With 0 bases removed from V and 6 bases from J, the gap between germline ends came to 10 bases. Germline CDR1 is SGHRS and CDR2 is YFSETQ. The CDR3 totals 14 residues. The CDR3 nucleotides are TGCGCCAGCAGCTTGGGCAGGGTTGGTCAGCCCCAGCATTTT. Translating gives CASSLGRVGQPQHF.

J is TRBJ1-1 and V is TRBV4-2; 7 positions match TRBD1. Germline trimming cut 1 base from V and 0 bases from J; bases unmatched to any gene: 11. This CDR3 contains 18 residues. Germline values: CDR1 LGHNA, CDR2 YNFKEQ. The CDR3 DNA reads TGTGCCAGCAGCCAAGGGACAGGCGGGTTATATTTGAACACTGAAGCTTTCTTT. Translation: CASSQGTGGLYLNTEAFF.

The V and J genes are TRBV7-9 and TRBJ2-3; 8 bases align to TRBD2. The CDR3 is 16 amino acids. From germline, CDR1 is SEHNR and CDR2 FQNEAQ (reference sequence). Trimming cost V 5 bases and J 0 bases; bases outside gene matches: 7. CDR3 sequence: CASSLITSGSTDTQYF. Written as DNA, the CDR3 is TGTGCCAGCAGCCTTATCACTAGCGGCAGCACAGATACGCAGTATTTT.

V gene TRBV19 combines with J gene TRBJ1-4; TRBD1 agrees at 7 bases. Germline CDR1 and CDR2: LNHDA and SQIVND (reference sequence). This CDR3 comprises 13 residues. The V and J ends lost 1 base and 13 bases, in that order; junction bases with no gene match: 6. The CDR3 loop is CASSIGSYRGLFF. Here the CDR3 DNA reads TGTGCCAGTAGTATAGGCAGTTACAGGGGACTGTTTTTT. The whole variable domain, remainder taken from reference TRBV19 and TRBJ1-4, is DGGITQSPKYLFRKEGQNVTLSCEQNLNHDAMYWYRQDPGQGLRLIYYSQIVNDFQKGDIAEGYSVSREKKESFPLTVTSAQKNPTAFYLCASSIGSYRGLFFGSGTQLSVL.

This clone showed up just a few times. The chain has TRBV6-5 and TRBJ1-2; tentative D call: TRBD1 (5 bases). Germline loops: CDR1 MNHEY, CDR2 SVGAGI. Trimming stripped 2 bases from V and 4 bases from J, with 8 bases between. This CDR3 has 13 residues. The CDR3 nucleotides read TGTGCCAGCAGTTACAGGCAGGGCTATGGCTACACCTTC. Translated: CASSYRQGYGYTF.

This sequence joins TRBV12-3 or TRBV12-4 and TRBJ1-2; D not resolved. There are 13 residues in the CDR3. V lost 3 bases to trimming and J lost 4 bases, with 9 bases between them. The CDR3 region is CASSFQSIYGYTF. CDR3 in DNA: TGTGCCAGCAGTTTTCAGTCAATCTATGGCTACACCTTC.

This clone appeared once. The chain combines TRBV6-6 with TRBJ2-5, with 7 bases fitting TRBD2. The CDR3 is made up of 15 amino acids. From germline, CDR1 is MNHNY and CDR2 SVGAGI (reference sequence). Germline trimming cut 5 bases from V and 3 bases from J; bases unmatched to any gene: 9. The CDR3 DNA is TGTGCCAGCAGTAATTGGGGGGGGACCGAAGAGACCCAGTACTTC. Amino acids: CASSNWGGTEETQYF.

The chain couples TRBV30 to TRBJ2-7; TRBD2 aligns across 7 bases. Trimming cost V 5 bases and J 0 bases; bases outside gene matches: 4. Looked up from germline, CDR1 is GTSNPN and CDR2 is SVGIG (reference sequence). This CDR3 comprises 13 residues. CDR3 in amino acids: CAWEGGSSYEQYF. The CDR3 DNA sequence: TGTGCCTGGGAGGGCGGGAGCTCCTACGAGCAGTACTTC.

The genes are TRBV27 and TRBJ2-5, with TRBD1 identical over 8 bases. Trimming took 6 bases from V and 5 from J; bases not matched to a gene: 8. This CDR3 comprises 14 residues. CDR1 is MNHEY, CDR2 SMNVEV, per germline (reference sequence). The CDR3 nucleotides are TGTGCCAGCAGCCCTCAGGGGGCGGGTGAGACCCAGTACTTC. This sequence encodes CASSPQGAGETQYF.

The chain uses TRBV7-9 and TRBJ2-1; TRBD1 matches 9 bases. The V gene end was trimmed by 2 bases and the J gene end by 10 bases; junction bases not matched to a gene: 12. This CDR3 comprises 16 residues. Germline V gene data show CDR1 as SEHNR and CDR2 as FQNEAQ (reference sequence). The chain's CDR3 is CASSLWGRDRDWEQFF. The CDR3 nucleotides are TGTGCCAGCAGCTTATGGGGCCGGGACAGGGATTGGGAGCAGTTCTTC.

The rearrangement uses TRBV29-1 and TRBJ2-3, with D unresolved. The CDR3 runs 16 residues. Germline values: CDR1 SQVTM, CDR2 ANQGSEA. Trimming pared 0 bases from V and 4 bases from J, leaving 17 bases between. CDR3 in DNA: TGCAGCGTTGAAGATCTAGAGCGTGTTTGGGCAGATACGCAGTATTTT. This translates into CSVEDLERVWADTQYF.

This clone occurred a few times. The V call is TRBV3-1 (or the pseudogene TRBV3-2), the J call TRBJ1-6; D is undetermined. The germline V and J ends were trimmed by 4 bases and 9 bases, with 13 bases remaining between them. This CDR3 is 14 amino acids long. The germline gives CDR1 LGHDT, CDR2 YNNKEL (reference sequence). The CDR3 loop reads CASSPSGEVSPLHF. The CDR3 DNA is TGTGCCAGCAGCCCAAGTGGGGAGGTTTCACCCCTCCACTTT.